This entry describes one T cell receptor beta chain. The germline CDR1 and CDR2 sequences are SGHTA and FQGNSA. V was pared by 4 bases and J by 10 bases, with 22 bases between. CDR3 length: 16 residues. Clones were sequenced by immunoSEQ multiplex PCR, and TCRdb holds only the in-frame ones, with some missing. The data show almost 50,000 clones, about 80% seen once. The sample originates from a study of blood T cell repertoires in COVID-19. Looking at the study overall: The United States, Italy and Spain provided the acute and convalescent COVID-19 samples.

The specimen was peripheral blood. The source is a man aged 65 to 79 with acute or convalescent COVID-19. This chain uses TRBV7-2 with TRBJ1-4; D may be TRBD1 (6 bases). CDR3 in DNA: TGTGCCAGCAGCTCCTCCGGGGGGACATCACCGGGAAAACTGTTTTTT. Translating it yields CASSSSGGTSPGKLFF.